Following are 16 T cell receptor beta chains from one sample sequenced in a study of regulatory T cells in long-lasting Graves disease. HTBI primers from iRepertoire and Arm-PCR of CDR3 regions yielded the TCR beta libraries. TCRdb used MiXCR to reprocess the multiplex PCR reads, holding one entry per CDR3 protein. Here the sample spans about 370,000 distinct CDR3 sequences, 15% being singletons. Time point specified: newly diagnosed GD, antithyroid drugs for less than 3 months. RNA extracted from PBMCs served as the sequencing template. The sequenced sample was peripheral blood mononuclear cells (PBMCs), obtained at new diagnosis, from a patient treated with antithyroid drugs. The receptors come from a female donor with Graves disease.

This clonotype was counted many times. The CDR3, as DNA: TGCAGTGCTAGCTCCGGACAGGGGGGGTACAATGAGCAGTTCTTC. Translating it yields CSASSGQGGYNEQFF. The V and J genes are TRBV20-1 and TRBJ2-1; 10 bases fit TRBD1. Trimming at V came to 3 bases and at J to 4 bases, leaving 6 bases not matched to a gene. This CDR3 spans 15 amino acids. Germline loops: CDR1 DFQATT, CDR2 SNEGSKA (reference sequence).

The table lists this clonotype with many counts. The chain recombines TRBV18 with TRBJ1-1; perhaps TRBD1 as D (5 bases). CDR3 length: 13 residues. Trimming left V 6 bases short and J 10 bases short, with 18 bases between. CDR1 and CDR2 (germline): KGHSH, LQKENI. The CDR3 reads CASSLGHPEAAFF. The CDR3 region has the DNA TGTGCCAGCTCCCTAGGACACCCTGAGGCAGCTTTCTTT.

On this clonotype: Given a far larger clone just one base away, this is likely a sequencing read error. The chain joins TRBV7-8 to TRBJ1-2; maybe TRBD1 (5 bases). CDR3 length: 14 residues. Trimming left V 6 bases short and J 2 bases short, with 13 bases between. Germline loops: CDR1 SGHVS, CDR2 FQNEAQ. In nucleotides, the CDR3 is TGTGCCAGCAGTGGGGGACTCTGGAACTATGGCTACACCTTC. Its translation is CASSGGLWNYGYTF.

This clonotype came up many times. The chain recombines TRBV28 with TRBJ2-7; tentatively, D is TRBD2 (6 bases). V lost 2 bases and J lost 6, with 8 bases in between. This CDR3 region has 12 residues. Germline loops: CDR1 MDHEN, CDR2 SYDVKM. CDR3 in amino acids: CASSLGRIEQYF. CDR3 DNA: TGTGCCAGCAGTTTAGGGAGGATCGAGCAGTACTTC.

The chain has TRBV9 and TRBJ1-5; D not resolved. This CDR3 region has 15 residues. Trimming cost V 3 bases and J 0 bases, with 10 bases left between them. CDR1 is SGDLS and CDR2 is YYNGEE in the germline V gene. The CDR3 nucleotides read TGTGCCAGCAGCGCGGCTCCCGGTAGCAATCAGCCCCAGCATTTT. Translated, it gives CASSAAPGSNQPQHF.

At least ten counts were recorded for this clonotype. V and J are TRBV30 and TRBJ1-1; tentative D call: TRBD1 (5 bases). Germline V gives CDR1 GTSNPN, CDR2 SVGIG (reference sequence). CDR3 length: 12 residues. Trimming took off 1 base at V and 8 bases at J, with 11 bases between the two ends. The CDR3 loop reads CAWSAGTNEAFF. The CDR3 DNA follows: TGTGCCTGGAGTGCTGGGACCAACGAAGCTTTCTTT.

The J gene is TRBJ2-4, the V gene TRBV20-1; 8 bases are shared with TRBD1. This CDR3 is 13 amino acids long. The germline gives CDR1 DFQATT, CDR2 SNEGSKA (reference sequence). J gave up 8 bases and V 6 bases, and 9 bases lay outside the gene matches. The CDR3: CSAPTGDGDIQYF. The DNA for the CDR3 is TGCAGTGCCCCGACAGGGGATGGAGACATTCAGTACTTC.

For this clonotype: This likely traces to a read error, being one base from a far larger clone. The CDR3 DNA is TGTGCCAGCAAGCCTAGCGGGCGGGGCACAGATACGCAGTATTTT. Residues: CASKPSGRGTDTQYF. The chain has TRBV6-1 and TRBJ2-3; 8 bases line up with TRBD2. Germline V gene lookup returns CDR1 MNHNS and CDR2 SASEGT. J was trimmed by 1 base and V by 7 bases; bases with no gene match: 7. The CDR3 spans 15 residues.

This clonotype was counted ten times or more. The chain combines TRBV7-2 with TRBJ2-3, with 10 bases fitting TRBD2. Germline V gene sequence: CDR1 SGHTA, CDR2 FQGNSA. The CDR3 runs to 16 residues. Trimming removed 7 bases from V and 3 bases from J; junction bases left unmatched: 10. The CDR3 reads CASIRSSGSVTDTQYF. In DNA form, the CDR3 reads TGTGCCAGCATCCGTTCTAGCGGGAGTGTAACAGATACGCAGTATTTT.

V is TRBV20-1 and J is TRBJ2-7; D call uncertain. V was pared by 7 bases and J by 2 bases, with 12 bases between. The germline CDR1 and CDR2 sequences are DFQATT and SNEGSKA (reference sequence). This CDR3 has 12 amino acids. The CDR3 reads CSGENPPYEQYF. The DNA for the CDR3 is TGCAGTGGCGAGAATCCGCCCTACGAGCAGTACTTC.

In this sample, this clonotype turned up many times. The genes are TRBV7-9 and TRBJ2-7; D is ambiguous. The CDR3 covers 15 residues. Germline V gene sequence: CDR1 SEHNR, CDR2 FQNEAQ (reference sequence). V dropped 4 bases and J dropped 0 bases, with 13 bases sitting between them. In DNA form, the CDR3 reads TGTGCCAGCAGCTCCCGACTCATGAGCTCCTACGAGCAGTACTTC. This sequence encodes CASSSRLMSSYEQYF.

The sample holds many counts of this clonotype. The V call is TRBV2, the J call TRBJ1-3; D gene ambiguous. The CDR3 is 18 residues long. Germline V CDR1 and CDR2: SNHLY, FYNNEI. The germline V and J ends were trimmed by 5 bases and 1 base, with 21 bases remaining between them. In nucleotides, the CDR3 is TGTGCCAGCAGTTTCGGACTGCGACACTCCTTATCTGGAAACACCATATATTTT. Translated, it gives CASSFGLRHSLSGNTIYF.

The rearrangement links TRBV24-1 to TRBJ2-5; TRBD2 matches at 8 bases. The germline CDR1 and CDR2 sequences are KGHDR and SFDVKD. V shed 4 bases and J 3 bases; nucleotides not matched to a gene: 3. CDR3 length equals 14 residues. CDR3 in amino acids: CATSEGGGKETQYF. The CDR3 DNA is TGTGCCACCAGTGAGGGCGGGGGGAAAGAGACCCAGTACTTC.

Worth noting for this clonotype: A clone one base away is much larger, so this may be a read error. The rearrangement joins TRBV6-1 to TRBJ2-3; possible D gene TRBD2, 6 bases. CDR1 is MNHNS and CDR2 is SASEGT in the germline V gene. The CDR3 spans 14 residues. CDR3: CVTAGLEYTDTQYF. CDR3 in DNA: TGTGTCACCGCGGGACTCGAATACACAGATACGCAGTATTTT.

V usage is TRBV12-3 or TRBV12-4 and J usage is TRBJ2-3, with 7 bases identical to TRBD1. The CDR3 covers 16 residues. The junction had 10 bases not matched to a gene; V was cut back by 4 bases and J by 3 bases. CDR3 coding DNA: TGTGCCAGCAGTTCATACGACAGGGAGAGGACAGATACGCAGTATTTT. Translated: CASSSYDRERTDTQYF.

This clonotype was seen ten or more times. This chain uses TRBV7-9 with TRBJ2-5; 9 bases are shared with TRBD2. The length of the CDR3 is 15 residues. The V and J ends lost 1 base and 4 bases, in that order; junction bases with no gene match: 4. Germline V CDR1 and CDR2: SEHNR, FQNEAQ (reference sequence). The CDR3 DNA follows: TGTGCCAGCAGCTTAGATGCGGGAGGGCTAGAGACCCAGTACTTC. As protein: CASSLDAGGLETQYF.